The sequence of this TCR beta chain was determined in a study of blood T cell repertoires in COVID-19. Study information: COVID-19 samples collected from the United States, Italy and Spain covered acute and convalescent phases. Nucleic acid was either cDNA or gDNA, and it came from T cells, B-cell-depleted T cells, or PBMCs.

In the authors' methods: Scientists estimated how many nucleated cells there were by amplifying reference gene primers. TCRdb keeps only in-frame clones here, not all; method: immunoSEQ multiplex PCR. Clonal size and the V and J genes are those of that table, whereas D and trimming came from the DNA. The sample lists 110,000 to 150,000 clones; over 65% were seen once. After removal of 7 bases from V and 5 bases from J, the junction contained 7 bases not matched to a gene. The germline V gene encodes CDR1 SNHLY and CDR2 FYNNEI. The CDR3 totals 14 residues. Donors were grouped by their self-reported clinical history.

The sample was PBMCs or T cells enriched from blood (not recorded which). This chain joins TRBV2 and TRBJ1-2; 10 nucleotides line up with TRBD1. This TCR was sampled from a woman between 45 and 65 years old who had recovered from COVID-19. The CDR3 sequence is CASTIAGQGYGYTF. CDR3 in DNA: TGTGCCAGCACGATAGCGGGACAGGGGTATGGCTACACCTTC.